The T cell receptor (beta chain) described here comes from a study of blood T cell repertoires in COVID-19 (dated by TCRdb to the early 2020s). Regarding the study in general: Samples from collaborators originated in the United States, Italy and Spain and spanned both the acute and convalescent phases of COVID-19. A freely available public database, intended as a resource for researchers studying the immune response to SARS-CoV-2, is where the repertoires were released. Where HLA class I and class II types were available, the types were taken from metadata supplied by the sample provider, not from assay-based typing. A de-identified subject ID, COVID-19 status, age in years and sex were almost always included in the sample metadata. The samples were drawn from the first 160 participants of the ongoing ImmuneRACE study and from roughly 1,300 subjects provided by 6 global collaborators. Subjects who had been exposed to COVID-19, were actively infected with it, or had recovered from it provided the deeply sampled blood TCRbeta repertoires that made up the dataset. The prospective study material was composed of cDNA or gDNA derived from T cells, B-cell-depleted T cells, or PBMCs. The paper as a whole reports these results and caveats: The amount of clinical and demographic metadata varied by source and participant and was provided uncurated.

Each collaborating institution followed its own protocols to collect whole blood in K2EDTA tubes. For TCRbeta analysis, collaborator samples were shipped as frozen whole blood, as isolated PBMCs, or as DNA extracted from either sample type. TCRbeta CDR3 regions were amplified from genomic DNA by means of the immunoSEQ Assay, a bias-controlled multiplex PCR. In the original analysis: The number of nucleated cells in each sample was estimated by amplification of reference gene primers within the assay. To quantify the absolute abundance of each unique TCRbeta CDR3 rearrangement, sequence reads were collapsed and filtered. For each sample, productive Simpson clonality was calculated by taking the square root of Simpson's diversity index across productive rearrangements. TCRdb mirrors the immuneACCESS table, restricted to in-frame sequences. Some clones are absent from its copies; in checked studies, under half trace to an unresolved V gene, and the reason for the others is unknown. The V and J calls and the clone size are those of that table, but D and trimming were determined from the DNA. The sample table records 250,000 to 300,000 clones; 70% to 90% of these occur just once. The leading ten clones occupy approximately 9.9% of the sample.

The germline V gene (reference sequence) provides CDR1 GTSNPN and CDR2 SVGIG. V and J are truncated by 8 bases and 1 base respectively, leaving an intervening sequence of 15 bases. The CDR3 runs 14 amino acids, cysteine and phenylalanine included. Only the CDR3 region is kept as DNA, spanning 42 bases read in frame from base 1. Concerning this clone: This receptor's antigen is unknown. Base-call qualities are not available, and no considerably larger clone is one nucleotide away.

The specimen was peripheral blood. The TCR sequence derives from a woman between 70 and 85 years old with acute or convalescent COVID-19. The sequence is built from TRBV30 and TRBJ2-1; TRBD1 could be the D gene, as 5 bases match. This receptor carries the CDR3 CAGLDTLSYNEQFF. The sequenced DNA is TGTGCCGGATTGGACACCTTATCCTACAATGAGCAGTTCTTC.